This T cell receptor beta chain was sequenced in a study of blood T cell repertoires in COVID-19 (dated by TCRdb to 2019 to 2021). About the study as a whole: Collaborator samples came from the United States, Italy and Spain and covered acute and convalescent phases of COVID-19. The prospective study material was composed of cDNA or gDNA derived from T cells, B-cell-depleted T cells, or PBMCs. The samples were drawn from two sources: the first 160 participants of the ongoing ImmuneRACE study, and over 950 subjects contributed by 6 global collaborators. HLA class I and class II types, where available, came from metadata supplied by the sample provider rather than from assay-based typing. Subjects who had been exposed to COVID-19, were actively infected with it, or had recovered from it provided the deeply sampled blood TCRbeta repertoires that made up the dataset. The repertoires were made available in a free public database intended to serve as a resource for research on the immune response to SARS-CoV-2. Sample metadata almost always included a de-identified subject ID, COVID-19 status, age in years and sex. What the authors observed across the whole study: How much clinical and demographic metadata was included differed by source and by participant, and the metadata was provided uncurated.

At the junction V is shortened by 5 bases and J by 4 bases; bases outside the gene matches: 12. The germline V gene encodes CDR1 SQVTM and CDR2 ANQGSEA. The CDR3 sequence holds 16 residues, the cysteine and phenylalanine included. Left in the record is the CDR3 DNA by itself, 48 bases read in frame from the first base. TCRbeta CDR3 regions were amplified from genomic DNA using the immunoSEQ Assay, a bias-controlled multiplex PCR. As for the original processing: Nucleated cell counts per sample were estimated from amplification of reference gene primers within the assay. Sequence reads were collapsed and filtered to measure the absolute abundance of every unique TCRbeta CDR3 rearrangement. Productive Simpson clonality was computed per sample as the square root of Simpson's diversity index over productive rearrangements. TCRdb retrieved this table from immuneACCESS and kept in-frame rearrangements only. Not all clones are present; in checked studies, unresolved V genes account for under half, and no reason is known for the remainder. V and J calls plus clone size are reproduced from that table; the DNA served to infer D and trimming. The sample table holds 110,000 to 150,000 clones, of which 80% to 90% were seen once. Approximately 3% of the sample is held by the ten biggest clonotypes.

Concerning this clone itself: Its antigen is still unknown. Per-nucleotide qualities are absent, and no much larger clonotype sits a single base away.

Each collaborating institution followed its own protocols to collect whole blood in K2EDTA tubes. For TCRbeta analysis, collaborators shipped samples as frozen whole blood, isolated PBMCs, or DNA extracted from either of those sample types. This receptor was identified in a woman aged 60-75 years with active COVID-19. Sequenced: peripheral blood. The V and J segments used are TRBV29-1 and TRBJ2-1; 9 nucleotides in the junction match TRBD2. The DNA sequence is TGCAGCGTTTCGGTGTCTAGCGGGATTGGTTACAATGAGCAGTTCTTC. This sequence encodes CSVSVSSGIGYNEQFF.